This entry concerns a single TCR beta chain. Its antigen is not known. CDR3 length: 20 residues. The V gene end was trimmed by 1 base and the J gene end by 1 base; junction bases not matched to a gene: 7. Germline-derived CDR1 and CDR2 are SGHAT and FQNNGV. This specimen belongs to a study of T cells after yellow fever vaccination. Researchers made TCR cDNA using 5'RACE template switching, and this step added a universal primer site and UMIs. Via MiXCR, TCRdb re-called the 5' RACE reads, giving one row per CDR3 protein. The table lists 150,000 to 200,000 distinct CDR3 sequences, about 11% of them singletons. Study findings and constraints: High-abundance clonotypes from the bulk population could contaminate FACS-sorted repertoires. Most clones from primary vaccination were detected again post-booster (approximately 96% CD4, 88% CD8). Although the secondary response was weaker, it peaked faster, at day 5 versus 15.

This receptor was taken from a young man who received the YFV17D yellow fever vaccine. This sequence joins TRBV11-2 and TRBJ2-1; 16 bases are shared with TRBD2. Source: CD8+ T cells sorted from PBMCs, taken 15 days after the yellow fever booster vaccination. The DNA of the CDR3 is TGTGCCAGCAGCTTAGTGGGGACTAGCGGGGGGGCTGCGTCCTACAATGAGCAGTTCTTC. Its protein is CASSLVGTSGGAASYNEQFF.